The sequence of this TCR beta chain was determined in a study of tumor and adjacent non-tumor tissue in lung cancer. Three rounds of nested PCR, following a modified ARM-PCR protocol, produced the TCRbeta library. MiXCR, run by TCRdb on the multiplex PCR reads, gives a single entry per CDR3 protein. Here the sample spans 47,000 or so distinct CDR3 sequences, roughly 60% being singletons. V was pared by 1 base and J by 2 bases, with 9 bases of the junction left unmatched. The CDR3 has 18 residues. Germline loops: CDR1 SGHRS, CDR2 YFSETQ. The template was RNA from unsorted bulk tissue. More than 3 cm separated this lung sample from the edge of the tumor. Donors were chemotherapy-naive, newly diagnosed lung cancer surgical patients in China, August–late 2014.

V usage is TRBV5-1 and J usage is TRBJ2-7; TRBD2 matches 13 bases. Sequencing used distant non-tumor lung tissue. The TCR comes from a woman in her 70s with non-small cell lung cancer. The CDR3 DNA is TGCGCCAGCAGCTTGATGGGACTAGCGGGAAAGTCAGCCTACGAGCAGTACTTC. It translates to CASSLMGLAGKSAYEQYF.